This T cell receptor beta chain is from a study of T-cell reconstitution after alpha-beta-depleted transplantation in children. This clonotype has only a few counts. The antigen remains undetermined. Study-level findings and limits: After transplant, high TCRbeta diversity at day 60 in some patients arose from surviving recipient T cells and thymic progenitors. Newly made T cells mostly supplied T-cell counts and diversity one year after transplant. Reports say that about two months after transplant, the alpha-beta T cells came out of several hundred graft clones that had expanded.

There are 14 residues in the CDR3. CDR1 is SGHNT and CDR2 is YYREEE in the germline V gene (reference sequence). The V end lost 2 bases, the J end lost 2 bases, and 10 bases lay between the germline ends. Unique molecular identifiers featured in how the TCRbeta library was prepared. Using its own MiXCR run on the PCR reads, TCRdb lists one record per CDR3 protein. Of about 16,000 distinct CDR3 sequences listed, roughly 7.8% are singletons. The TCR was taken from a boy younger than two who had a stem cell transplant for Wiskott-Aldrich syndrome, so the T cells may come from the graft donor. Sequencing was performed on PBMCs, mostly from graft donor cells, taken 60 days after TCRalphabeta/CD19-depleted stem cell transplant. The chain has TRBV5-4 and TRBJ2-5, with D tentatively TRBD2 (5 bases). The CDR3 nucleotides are TGTGCCAGCAGCTTAATAGGACTGCAAGAGACCCAGTACTTC. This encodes CASSLIGLQETQYF.